This T cell receptor beta chain was obtained from a study of shared clonotypes between healthy human individuals. Study-level results: Apart from blood, nothing was sampled; tissue repertoires likely differ. What rarefaction showed was incomplete sorted-subset sequencing despite large depth.

CDR3 length: 17 residues. Trimming took 3 bases from V and 4 from J, leaving 18 bases between them. The germline CDR1 and CDR2 sequences are SGHNT and YENEEA. It was about 210 ng DNA, some 30,000 T cell genomes, that sorted-subset replicate PCRs used. The protocol was immunoSEQ multiplex PCR, while the TCRdb copy is restricted to in-frame clones and leaves out a portion. This sample carries under 200,000 clones, 90% to 95% of them seen once, and the ten largest clones take 0.067%. Remarks on this clone: The target antigen is unknown.

The chain combines TRBV11-3 with TRBJ2-2; no clear D. Sequencing was done on a sample of naive CD4+ T cells sorted from blood. Subset: CD45RA+ positively selected. The clonotype originates from a woman between 25 and 40 years old in good health. CDR3 residues: CASSLVHWPASTGELFF. CDR3 sequence (DNA): TGTGCCAGCAGCTTGGTACATTGGCCCGCGAGCACCGGGGAGCTGTTTTTT.